This T cell receptor (beta chain) was profiled in a study of human T cells and chemical hapten exposure (TCRdb year 2021). For the wider study: For sensitization, 2% DPC in acetone was applied to an approximately 2 cm by approximately 2 cm area of upper inner arm skin. In alopecia patients, the study followed how the peripheral blood TCR repertoire changed in vivo over primary and secondary sensitization to diphenylcyclopropenone (DPC), a hapten. Patch testing was performed on the upper back with Finn chambers containing 0.01% DPC, and the patch tests were scored after 6 days according to International Contact Dermatitis Research Group standards. Patient blood was sampled pre-sensitization (week 0) and at 2, 6 and about 24 weeks after DPC sensitization. The patient cohort, mostly female, included alopecia areata with under or over 50% scalp involvement, alopecia totalis and alopecia universalis. Throughout the roughly 23-week study period, patients were also given weekly therapeutic DPC doses on the scalp. Libraries were pooled for sequencing, and per-sample TCR yields varied mainly because of small differences in library volumes within the pool. Blood for TCR sequencing was provided by twenty-nine alopecia patients at one to four time points (pre-sensitization, 2, 6 and 24 weeks). Study-wide findings and limitations: After repeated subsampling, the strength of the expansion versus patch-test correlation and the threshold at which it became significant changed. Alopecia, a presumed autoimmune disease, was present in all patients, so the immune response of the patients might differ from that of healthy individuals. No change with DPC sensitization was found in the number of TCRs above 1 in 1000 frequency, and no evidence of global repertoire structure alterations was found. Expanded TCRs formed significantly more large CDR3 similarity clusters than pre-sensitization or healthy control sets, consistent with antigen-driven responses. A positive correlation was found between the number of PT1 expanded TCRs and patch test score, with significance reached at thresholds 8, 16 and 32 but not 4.

As concerns this clonotype: Its target antigen remains unknown. Qualities for individual bases were not recorded, and no much larger clone is one base off.

Library prep was done by RACE. Sequencer: NextSeq 500. Library preparation attached unique molecular identifiers to individual cDNA molecules for quantitative, reproducible TCR counting. From each blood RNA sample, both TCR alpha and TCR beta chains were sequenced. In the authors' own workflow: A median of roughly 100,000 TCRs per sample was observed, with a range of about 20,000 to 750,000. V, J and CDR3 annotation of the TCR reads was carried out using the Decombinator software suite. To make PS versus PT1 abundance plots, every sample was subsampled to the same number of TCRs (28,000). TCRs were defined as expanded if absent before sensitization and observed at least eight times at the 2-week time point. TCRdb applied fastp at Q25 and MiXCR to the public reads, then kept only in-frame beta chains. A single entry per CDR3 protein holds the most common genes and DNA from its merged rows. The V and J calls come from TCRdb's annotation, not from the publication. This sample lists under 400,000 distinct CDR3 sequences; 4% to 6% were detected once. Just over 2.5% of the sample comes from the top ten.

What the time point label conveys for this sample: pre-sensitization, week 0. The treatment or condition label, as the study defines it: therapeutic diphenylcyclopropenone sensitization with weekly scalp DPC. Blood at each patch-test visit was drawn before the patch test was applied. Eligible patients were aged 18 to 70, diagnosed with alopecia, deemed suitable for DPC therapy, and excluded if pregnant. Total RNA was extracted from unfractionated whole blood that had been collected in Tempus Blood RNA tubes. V loses 6 bases at its end and J loses 4 bases; junction bases beyond the gene matches: 15. There are 17 amino acids in the CDR3, from cysteine to phenylalanine inclusive. The kept DNA is CDR3 alone, 51 bases in frame from the first base. The germline V gene sets CDR1 to MNHEY and CDR2 to SVGEGT.

The chain is encoded by TRBV6-2 or TRBV6-3 joined to TRBJ2-1; 7 nucleotides in the junction match TRBD2. The TCR comes from a woman in her fifties or sixties with alopecia areata. Some clones in this sample may be carry-over from other donors' samples. The sample in question was whole blood, obtained in connection with sensitization to the hapten diphenylcyclopropenone (DPC). The CDR3 amino acid sequence is: CASRTQTRLAEYNEQFF. The DNA sequence is given as TGTGCCAGCAGAACCCAAACCAGACTAGCAGAGTACAATGAGCAGTTCTTC.